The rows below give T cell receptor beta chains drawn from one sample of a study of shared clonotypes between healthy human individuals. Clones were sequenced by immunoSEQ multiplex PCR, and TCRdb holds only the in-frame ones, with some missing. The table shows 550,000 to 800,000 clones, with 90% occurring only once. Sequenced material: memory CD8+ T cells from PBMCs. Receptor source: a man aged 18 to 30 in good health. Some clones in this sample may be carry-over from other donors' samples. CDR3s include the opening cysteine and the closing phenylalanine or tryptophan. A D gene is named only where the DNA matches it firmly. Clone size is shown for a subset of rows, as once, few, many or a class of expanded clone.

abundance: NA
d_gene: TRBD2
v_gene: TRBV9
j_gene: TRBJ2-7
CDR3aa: CASSVVGTSLYEQYF
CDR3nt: TGTGCCAGCAGCGTAGTCGGGACTAGTCTCTACGAGCAGTACTTC

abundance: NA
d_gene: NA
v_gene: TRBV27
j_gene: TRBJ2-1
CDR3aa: CASSFSGPYNEQFF
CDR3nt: TGTGCCAGCAGTTTCTCAGGGCCTTACAATGAGCAGTTCTTC

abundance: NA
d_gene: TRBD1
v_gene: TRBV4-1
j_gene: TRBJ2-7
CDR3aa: CASSQDNRGRDEQYF
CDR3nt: TGCGCCAGCAGCCAAGACAACAGGGGAAGGGATGAGCAGTACTTC

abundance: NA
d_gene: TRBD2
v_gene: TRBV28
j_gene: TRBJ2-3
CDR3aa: CASSFSPLAAGRGTDTQYF
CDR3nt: TGTGCCAGCAGTTTTTCCCCCCTCGCCGCCGGGAGGGGCACAGATACGCAGTATTTT

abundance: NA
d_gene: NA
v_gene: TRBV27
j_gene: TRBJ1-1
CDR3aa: CASSLSGTTIF
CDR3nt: TGTGCCAGCAGTTTATCGGGGACGACTATCTTT

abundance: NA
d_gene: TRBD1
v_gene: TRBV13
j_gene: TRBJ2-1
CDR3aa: CASSQGTGYNEQFF
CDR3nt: TGTGCCAGCAGCCAAGGGACAGGGTACAATGAGCAGTTCTTC

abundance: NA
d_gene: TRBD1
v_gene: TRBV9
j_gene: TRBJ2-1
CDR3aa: CASSVVTGVSSYNEQFF
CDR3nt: TGTGCCAGCAGCGTAGTTACAGGGGTAAGCTCCTACAATGAGCAGTTCTTC

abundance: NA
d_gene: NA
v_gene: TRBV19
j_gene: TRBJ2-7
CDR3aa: CARSGQGGNEQYF
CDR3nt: TGTGCCAGATCAGGGCAGGGGGGAAACGAGCAGTACTTC

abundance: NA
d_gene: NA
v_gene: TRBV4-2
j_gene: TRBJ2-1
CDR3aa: CASSQDRAGSNEQFF
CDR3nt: TGTGCCAGCAGCCAAGATAGGGCTGGGAGTAATGAGCAGTTCTTC

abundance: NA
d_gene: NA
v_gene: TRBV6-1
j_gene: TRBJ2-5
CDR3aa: CASRQTGARETQYF
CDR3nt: TGTGCCAGCAGGCAGACTGGCGCGCGGGAGACCCAGTACTTC

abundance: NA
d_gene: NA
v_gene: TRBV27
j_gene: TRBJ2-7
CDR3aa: CASSLRQGWYEQYF
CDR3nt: TGTGCCAGCAGTTTACGGCAGGGGTGGTACGAGCAGTACTTC

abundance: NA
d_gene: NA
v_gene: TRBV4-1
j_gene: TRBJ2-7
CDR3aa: CASSQGPGLEQYF
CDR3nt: TGCGCCAGCAGCCAAGGCCCGGGCCTTGAGCAGTACTTC

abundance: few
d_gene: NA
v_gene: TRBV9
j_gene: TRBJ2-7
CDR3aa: CASSVINRADYEQYF
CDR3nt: TGTGCCAGCAGCGTGATTAACCGGGCCGACTACGAGCAGTACTTC

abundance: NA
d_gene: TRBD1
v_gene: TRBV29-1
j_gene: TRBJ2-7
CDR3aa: CSVGWSGGYEQYF
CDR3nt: TGCAGCGTTGGATGGTCAGGGGGCTACGAGCAGTACTTC